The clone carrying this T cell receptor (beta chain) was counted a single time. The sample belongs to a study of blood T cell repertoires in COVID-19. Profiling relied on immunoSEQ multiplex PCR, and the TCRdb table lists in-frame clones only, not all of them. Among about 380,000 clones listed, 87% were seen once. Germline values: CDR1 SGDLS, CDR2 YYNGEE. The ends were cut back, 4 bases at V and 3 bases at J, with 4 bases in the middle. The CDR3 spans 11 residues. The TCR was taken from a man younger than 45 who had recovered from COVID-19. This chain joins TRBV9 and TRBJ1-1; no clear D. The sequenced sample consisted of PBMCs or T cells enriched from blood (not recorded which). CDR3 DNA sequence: TGTGCCAGCAGCCCCTACACTGAAGCTTTCTTT. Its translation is CASSPYTEAFF. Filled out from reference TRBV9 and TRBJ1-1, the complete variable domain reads DSGVTQTPKHLITATGQRVTLRCSPRSGDLSVYWYQQSLDQGLQFLIQYYNGEERAKGNILERFSAQQFPDLHSELNLSSLELGDSALYFCASSPYTEAFFGQGTRLTVV.